Each of the 3 T cell receptor beta chains below was sequenced from the same sample in a study of blood T cell repertoires in COVID-19. TCRdb keeps only in-frame clones here, not all; method: immunoSEQ multiplex PCR. In the table there are roughly 170,000 clones, around 88% of which are singletons. What was sequenced was PBMCs or T cells enriched from blood (not recorded which). These TCRs come from a woman aged 45 to 65 in a cohort exposed to, infected with or recovered from COVID-19 (not recorded which).

The chain combines TRBV9 with TRBJ1-1; TRBD1 aligns across 8 bases. V dropped 3 bases and J dropped 2; count of bases not matched to a gene: 6. CDR1 is SGDLS and CDR2 is YYNGEE in the germline V gene. The CDR3 loop spans 15 amino acids. Written as DNA, the CDR3 is TGTGCCAGCAGCGAGACAGGACAGGGCAACACTGAAGCTTTCTTT. Its translation: CASSETGQGNTEAFF.

CDR3 loop: CASSPPRRGGTEAFF. The CDR3 region has the DNA TGTGCCAGCTCACCACCGCGACGGGGGGGCACTGAAGCTTTCTTT. The gene calls are TRBV18 and TRBJ1-1; D might be TRBD1 (5 bases). V lost 0 bases, J lost 4 bases, and 12 bases lay in between. In germline, CDR1 is KGHSH, CDR2 LQKENI. The CDR3 has 15 amino acids.

The J gene is TRBJ2-1, the V gene TRBV24-1; 8 nucleotides agree with TRBD1. The V gene's germline CDR1 is KGHDR and CDR2 SFDVKD. V was clipped by 5 bases and J by 8 bases; unmatched bases: 13. This CDR3 comprises 16 residues. The CDR3 loop is CATSGTGTGMIYEQFF. The CDR3 DNA reads as TGTGCCACCAGTGGCACCGGGACAGGAATGATCTATGAGCAGTTCTTC.